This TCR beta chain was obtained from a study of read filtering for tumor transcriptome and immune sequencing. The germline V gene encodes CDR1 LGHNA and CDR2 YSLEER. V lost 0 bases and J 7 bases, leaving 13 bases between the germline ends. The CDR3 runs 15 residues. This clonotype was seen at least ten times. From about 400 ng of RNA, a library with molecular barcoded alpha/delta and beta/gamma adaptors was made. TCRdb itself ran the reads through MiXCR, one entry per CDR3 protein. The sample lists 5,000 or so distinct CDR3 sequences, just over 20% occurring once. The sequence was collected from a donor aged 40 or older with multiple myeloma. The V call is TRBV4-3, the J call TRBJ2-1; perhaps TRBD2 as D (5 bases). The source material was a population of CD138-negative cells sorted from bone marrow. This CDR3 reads CASSQDGIAINEQFF. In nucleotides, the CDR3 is TGCGCCAGCAGCCAAGATGGAATAGCGATAAATGAGCAGTTCTTC.